This T cell receptor beta chain came from a study of T cell clonality in common variable immunodeficiency. TCRdb's table, derived via immunoSEQ multiplex PCR, lists solely in-frame clones and lacks some. The sample presents fewer than 55,000 clones, none singletons. Note on this clone: What it recognizes is unknown.

Points from the study as a whole: Links between repertoire features and CVID complications were heterogeneity-limited. Fewer TCRbeta clones were shared among CVID subjects than controls. CVID subjects had higher TCRbeta clonality than healthy controls, most marked in about a third.

This clonotype was obtained from a person between 18 and 70 years old in good health. The sequenced material came from peripheral blood mononuclear cells.

CDR3: CASSQDRQGASYEQYF. The covered CDR3 bases are TGTGCCAGCAGCCAAGATCGGCAGGGGGCTTCCTACGAG. The chain employs TRBV4-2 and TRBJ2-7, with 8 nucleotides matching TRBD1. The read ends 3 residues early relative to the CDR3; the germline J gene fills the gap. Germline V CDR1 and CDR2: LGHNA, YNFKEQ. This CDR3 is built from 16 residues. The junction had 5 bases not matched to a gene; V was cut back by 0 bases and J by 1 base.